The text below deals with one T cell receptor (beta chain). Then a second PCR, running roughly 6 to 12 cycles, was carried out with a sample-barcoded 5' primer and a J-beta primer mix. TCRdb re-derived calls from the 5' RACE reads in MiXCR, one entry per CDR3 protein. The data hold 850,000 to 1,000,000 distinct CDR3 sequences, with roughly half observed a single time. The data were taken from a study of blood T cells in healthy people across ages. The V gene end was trimmed by 6 bases and the J gene end by 8 bases; junction bases not matched to a gene: 6. CDR1 is DFQATT and CDR2 is SNEGSKA in the germline V gene (reference sequence). The CDR3 runs to 12 residues.

The clonotype originates from a woman aged 55-70 years in good health. The chain uses TRBV20-1 and TRBJ2-1; 8 bases are a match to TRBD1. The sequencing input was blood. This chain's CDR3 is CSAYPGGDEQFF. The CDR3 bases are TGCAGTGCGTATCCAGGGGGCGATGAGCAGTTCTTC.